The clone carrying this TCR beta chain has at least ten counts. This entry is derived from a study of T-cell reconstitution after alpha-beta-depleted transplantation in children. Germline assignment: CDR1 SGHRS and CDR2 YFSETQ. V lost 0 bases and J lost 5; bases outside the gene matches: 1. This CDR3 has 15 residues. Unique molecular identifiers were built into the TCRbeta library. One entry per CDR3 protein, called by TCRdb with MiXCR from the PCR reads. Altogether about 510,000 distinct CDR3 sequences are present, roughly 10% being singletons, with the ten largest covering roughly 15%. The sequencing here drew on PBMCs, mostly from graft donor cells, taken 180 days after TCRalphabeta/CD19-depleted stem cell transplant. J is TRBJ2-3 and V is TRBV5-1, with 12 nucleotides matching TRBD2. The receptor's source is a female patient between 2 and 10 years old who had a stem cell transplant for aplastic anemia, so the T cells may come from the graft donor. The CDR3 spells CASSLVTSGRDTQYF. DNA of the CDR3: TGCGCCAGCAGCTTGGTGACTAGCGGGAGAGATACGCAGTATTTT.